This T cell receptor beta chain was found in a study of shared clonotypes between healthy human individuals. At the level of the study: The study used three CD4 naive, three CD4 memory, two CD8 naive and one CD8 memory plate per donor. Whole-study findings and limits: It was anticipated that sequencing depth would influence how many clonotypes donors shared.

CD45RO-negative, CCR7-positively selected cells formed the naive CD8 fraction, excluding terminally differentiated effector memory CD45RA+ cells. Comment on this clone: The antigen is unknown.

The CDR3 is made up of 14 amino acids. J was trimmed by 5 bases and V by 3 bases; bases with no gene match: 6. Germline loops: CDR1 SGDLS, CDR2 YYNGEE. Method: immunoSEQ multiplex PCR; TCRdb's copy keeps in-frame clones and lacks some. The sample gives more than 2 million clones, around 93% of which show up once; approximately 1.7% is in the top ten. The source of this sequence is a man aged 18 to 35 in good health. Some clones in this sample may be carry-over from other donors' samples. The specimen was naive CD8+ T cells from PBMCs. The chain joins TRBV9 to TRBJ2-7, with 9 nucleotides matching TRBD1. This CDR3 reads CASSGWDRAHEQYF. The CDR3 nucleotides are TGTGCCAGCAGCGGATGGGACAGGGCCCACGAGCAGTACTTC.